This T cell receptor (beta chain) was found in a study of T cells in Graves' hyperthyroidism and ophthalmopathy (dated by TCRdb to the late 2010s). Regarding the study in general: Peripheral blood was collected at initial diagnosis, before any treatment. The 90 or so discovery patients were randomly split 7:3 into training and test sets. In addition, the study compared T-cell repertoires in thyroid tissue and in blood from roughly 6 Graves' hyperthyroidism patients. Prospective prediction of ophthalmopathy was tested in an independent validation cohort consisting of under 20 hyperthyroidism patients and some 17 patients who later progressed to ophthalmopathy. Once sampling was done, hyperthyroidism patients were given methimazole at a starting dose of 30 mg daily, whereas ophthalmopathy patients were given high-dose intravenous methylprednisolone. To identify TCR V-J signatures that set the groups apart, the researchers used a discovery cohort of 100 patients, made up of under 45 with Graves' ophthalmopathy and about 60 with stable Graves' hyperthyroidism. TCR Vbeta CDR3 sequencing of 140 or so peripheral blood samples (roughly 43 ophthalmopathy, roughly 72 hyperthyroidism and around 17 progressor patients) is reported in the paper.

V is clipped by 3 bases and J by 4 bases, and the sequence between their germline boundaries is 12 bases long. Including the terminal cysteine and phenylalanine, the CDR3 comprises 14 residues. The sequence is cut down to CDR3 DNA, 42 bases in frame from base 1. The germline V gene specifies ENHRY as CDR1 and SYGVKD as CDR2. This clonotype has ten or more counts. Its recognized antigen is unknown. Base-call qualities are not available, and no considerably larger clone is one nucleotide away. What the authors observed across the whole study: In validation, the model predicted progression to ophthalmopathy with about 71% sensitivity and less than 75% specificity, a median of approximately 6.5 months before onset. Sample size was not statistically predetermined, and investigators were not blinded to group allocation. Most expanded thyroid clonotypes (frequency above 0.001) were also detected in blood, suggesting blood repertoires may reflect thyroid immune responses. A 13 V-J signature model separated ophthalmopathy from stable hyperthyroidism, with about 88% sensitivity and approximately 81% specificity in cross-validation and 80%/75% in testing.

Ophthalmopathy patients had moderately to severely active disease, Clinical Activity Score of at least 3, NOSPECS grade of at least 4, and duration under 3 months. The study excluded patients with uncontrolled infections, other autoimmune diseases, pregnancy or lactation. Diagnoses relied on clinical symptoms, serum thyroxine and TRAb, thyroid ultrasound and orbital computed tomography. Ficoll-Paque density gradient centrifugation was used to isolate PBMCs from 9.5 to 10 ml of fresh peripheral blood. Trizol reagent was used to extract total RNA, and RNA quality was then checked on an Agilent 2100 Bioanalyzer. The TCR beta CDR3 regions were amplified from the RNA transcripts. The first round of RT-PCR for the TCR CDR3 was performed with the HTBI primer set and the Qiagen OneStep RT-PCR kit. Libraries were constructed in a second round of multiplex PCR, after which size selection and purification were carried out. Libraries were sequenced paired-end with 100 bp reads on an Illumina HiSeq2000. In the paper's pipeline: Raw data were processed with SOAPnuke, discarding reads with adapters, uncalled bases, mean Phred below 15, or no exact constant-primer or identifier match. High-quality paired reads were merged with COPE v1.2.5, and unique nucleotide sequences were defined as clonotypes. Clonotypes were aligned to IMGT TRBV, TRBD and TRBJ reference segments using MiTCR v1.1. The analysis included only V-J combinations with a frequency above 0.0001, which together covered approximately 99% of the repertoires. A TCS score was defined as the ratio between F50 (clonal expansion) and ExV (chaos), using BLOSUM62-based TCRdist between CDR3 peptides within each V-J. Welch's t-statistics and random forest reduced roughly 500 V-J features to fewer than 15, which were used in a naive Bayes classifier (R e1071). In TCRdb, the public reads were trimmed at Q25 with fastp and aligned with MiXCR, with productive beta chains retained. Rows with a matching CDR3 protein are joined into one entry that keeps the most common DNA and genes. These V and J calls originate from TCRdb's pipeline instead of the authors' own analysis. The sample table holds fewer than 700,000 distinct CDR3 sequences, of which over 15% were seen once. Clones ranked in the top ten supply about 16% of the sample.

The V gene is TRBV10-3 and the J gene is TRBJ1-1; the D region possibly corresponds to TRBD1 (5 bases align). The source is a woman aged 18-29 years with Graves' ophthalmopathy. The sequenced sample was blood. The CDR3 sequence is CAISEPGSSTEAFF. Read as DNA, the sequence is TGTGCCATCAGTGAACCAGGGTCCAGCACTGAAGCTTTCTTT.